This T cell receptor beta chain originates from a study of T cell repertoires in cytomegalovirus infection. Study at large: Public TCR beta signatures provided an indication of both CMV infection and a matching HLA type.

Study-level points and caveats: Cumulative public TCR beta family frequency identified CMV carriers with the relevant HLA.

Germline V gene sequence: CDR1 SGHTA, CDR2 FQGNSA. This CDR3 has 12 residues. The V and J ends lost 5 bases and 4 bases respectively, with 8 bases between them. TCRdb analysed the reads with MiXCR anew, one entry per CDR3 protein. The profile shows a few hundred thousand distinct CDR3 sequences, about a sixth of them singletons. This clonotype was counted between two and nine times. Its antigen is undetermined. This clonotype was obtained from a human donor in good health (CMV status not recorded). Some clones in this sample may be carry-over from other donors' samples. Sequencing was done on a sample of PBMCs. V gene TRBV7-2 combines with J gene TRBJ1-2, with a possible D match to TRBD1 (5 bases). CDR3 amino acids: CASSPGRYGYTF. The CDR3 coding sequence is TGTGCCAGCAGCCCGGGGCGCTATGGCTACACCTTC.